These 22 T cell receptor beta chains were all obtained from the same sample, sequenced in a study of T cells in women clearing cervical HPV infection. Assay used: immunoSEQ multiplex PCR; TCRdb lists only in-frame clones, some missing. Across some 46,000 clones, the top ten clones capture 35% to 40% of the sample. Sequenced material: blood buffy coat. These receptors came from a woman between 18 and 70 years old with a cervical HPV16 infection that either progressed to CIN3+ or cleared (not recorded which).

Concerning this clone: The sequenced fragment ends 3 residues before the CDR3 boundary, so the rest is inferred from the germline J gene. This chain uses TRBV5-5 with TRBJ1-2, with a tentative D call TRBD1 (5 bases). The germline V gene has CDR1 SGHKS and CDR2 YYEKEE (reference sequence). The CDR3 totals 15 residues. Trimming removed 0 bases at V and 5 bases at J, with 14 bases between. CDR3 protein: CASSLVGRGTYGYTF. The CDR3 bases that were read are TGTGCCAGCAGCTTGGTTGGGCGGGGGACTTATGGC.

As concerns this clone: The read stops 3 residues short of the end of the CDR3; the missing end is completed from the germline J gene. The V gene is TRBV30, the J gene TRBJ1-2; TRBD1 aligns across 8 bases. Losses at the gene ends were 6 bases for V and 2 bases for J; bases not matched to a gene: 5. The CDR3 sequence is 13 residues long. The germline V gene has CDR1 GTSNPN and CDR2 SVGIG (reference sequence). CDR3 sequence reads: CACRTGLNYGYTF. The covered CDR3 bases are TGTGCCTGCAGGACAGGGCTAAACTATGGC. The full variable domain, its missing parts supplied by reference TRBV30 and TRBJ1-2, is SQTIHQWPATLVQPVGSPLSLECTVEGTSNPNLYWYRQAAGRGLQLLFYSVGIGQISSEVPQNLSASRPQDRQFILSSKKLLLSDSGFYLCACRTGLNYGYTFGSGTRLTVV.

In the case of this clone: The read halts 3 residues ahead of the CDR3 end, with the missing end drawn from the germline J gene. The J gene is TRBJ2-2, the V gene TRBV19; D may be TRBD1 (6 bases). The CDR3 extends over 13 amino acids. Germline CDR1 reads LNHDA; CDR2 reads SQIVND (reference sequence). CDR3 bases read: TGTGCCAGTACCGACAGGTCTAATGAAAAG. This sequence encodes CASTDRSNEK. The full CDR3 protein is CASTDRSNEKLFF.

Details on this clone: The read terminates 3 residues ahead of where the CDR3 ends, so the germline J gene completes it. The V gene is TRBV7-9, the J gene TRBJ1-2, with D unresolved. CDR1 and CDR2 from the germline V gene are SEHNR and FQNEAQ (reference sequence). This CDR3 region has 14 residues. Trimming removed 3 bases at V and 3 bases at J, with 11 bases between. Partial CDR3 DNA: TGTGCCAGCAGCTTCACCGGGGAGGACTATGGC. Translating gives CASSFTGEDYG. The whole CDR3 sequence is CASSFTGEDYGYTF.

With regard to this clone: The read terminates 3 residues before the CDR3 end, so the remaining end is supplied by the germline J gene. The chain couples TRBV7-9 to TRBJ2-3; D is perhaps TRBD1 (6 bases). The CDR3 is 15 residues long. Germline lookup yields CDR1 SEHNR and CDR2 FQNEAQ (reference sequence). The CDR3 bases that were read are TGTGCCAGCAGCTTAGGGACAGTGGACGAAGAGACG. It encodes CASSLGTVDEET. The whole CDR3 reads CASSLGTVDEETQYF.

For this clone: The read ends 3 residues before the CDR3 terminus; that terminus is restored from the germline J gene. The gene calls are TRBV7-2 and TRBJ2-3, with 8 bases that match TRBD2. Germline CDR1 reads SGHTA; CDR2 reads FQGNSA. Unmatched junction bases numbered 5, after V lost 7 bases and J lost 2 bases. The CDR3 extends over 14 amino acids. The CDR3 sequence is CASTRAGVTDTQYF. The CDR3 bases that were read are TGTGCCAGCACTCGAGCGGGAGTCACAGATACG.

Comment on this clone: The read ends 3 residues before the CDR3 terminus; that terminus is restored from the germline J gene. V and J are TRBV6-1 and TRBJ1-2; D is possibly TRBD1 (5 bases). Germline V gene data show CDR1 as MNHNS and CDR2 as SASEGT. The CDR3 is 13 residues long. CDR3 protein: CASSDRESRGYTF. The sequenced CDR3 bases are TGTGCCAGCAGTGACAGGGAGTCTCGGGGC.

Incomplete CDR3 DNA: TGTGCCAGCAGCAACGGACTAGCGGGTTCGTACGAG. Residues: CASSNGLAGSYE. The whole CDR3 reads CASSNGLAGSYEQYF. V and J are TRBV14 and TRBJ2-7, with TRBD2 matching over 11 bases. The sequenced fragment ends 3 residues before the CDR3 boundary, so the rest is inferred from the germline J gene. The CDR3 consists of 15 residues. J lost 4 bases, V lost 5 bases, and 7 bases had no gene match. Germline lookup yields CDR1 SGHDN and CDR2 FVKESK. The full variable domain, in which reference TRBV14 and TRBJ2-7 provide the parts outside the CDR3, is EAGVTQFPSHSVIEKGQTVTLRCDPISGHDNLYWYRRVMGKEIKFLLHFVKESKQDESGMPNNRFLAERTGGTYSTLKVQPAELEDSGVYFCASSNGLAGSYEQYFGPGTRLTVT.

A word on this clone: Read coverage stops 3 residues before the CDR3 terminus; the germline J gene supplies the remainder. The chain recombines TRBV20-1 with TRBJ1-2; D uncertain. The germline V gene encodes CDR1 DFQATT and CDR2 SNEGSKA (reference sequence). The CDR3 consists of 12 residues. CDR3 amino acids: CSARVDNMRYTF. Incomplete CDR3 DNA: TGCAGTGCTAGAGTAGATAATATGCGC.

Regarding this clone: The CDR3 goes on 3 residues after the read ends, and that part is filled in from the germline J gene. This chain links TRBV5-4 with TRBJ2-7; 10 bases are a match to TRBD1. The CDR3 is made up of 15 amino acids. The V and J ends lost 4 bases and 5 bases, in that order; junction bases with no gene match: 9. Germline V gene sequence: CDR1 SGHNT, CDR2 YYREEE (reference sequence). CDR3 amino acids: CASSPVYGQGDEQYF. The DNA read from the CDR3 is TGTGCCAGCAGCCCTGTTTACGGACAGGGGGACGAG.

Comments on this clone: The sequenced fragment ends 3 residues before the CDR3 boundary, so the rest is inferred from the germline J gene. The chain has TRBV5-4 and TRBJ2-1; D is perhaps TRBD1 (6 bases). CDR1 is SGHNT, CDR2 YYREEE, per germline (reference sequence). V was shortened by 4 bases and J by 9 bases, with 14 bases between the two germline ends. The CDR3 length is 13 residues. CDR3 DNA, as far as it was read: TGTGCCAGCAGCGTCACAGGGATTGGTGAG. Its translation is CASSVTGIGE. The entire CDR3 reads CASSVTGIGEQFF.

For this clone: The CDR3 goes on 3 residues after the read ends, and that part is filled in from the germline J gene. The genes are TRBV5-6 and TRBJ2-5, with TRBD1 as a possible D gene (6 bases). Germline-derived CDR1 and CDR2 are SGHDT and YYEEEE. This CDR3 comprises 13 residues. V lost 4 bases to trimming and J lost 5 bases, with 12 bases between them. CDR3 DNA (partial): TGTGCCAGCAGCATACAGGGTATCGAGACC. It yields the protein CASSIQGIET. The full CDR3 is CASSIQGIETQYF. The variable domain in full, completed from reference TRBV5-6 and TRBJ2-5, reads DAGVTQSPTHLIKTRGQQVTLRCSPKSGHDTVSWYQQALGQGPQFIFQYYEEEERQRGNFPDRFSGHQFPNYSSELNVNALLLGDSALYLCASSIQGIETQYFGPGTRLLVL.

Comment on this clone: The read finishes 3 residues shy of the CDR3 end, and the germline J gene is used to complete it. The chain joins TRBV7-3 to TRBJ2-7; TRBD2 agrees at 8 bases. There are 15 residues in the CDR3. CDR1 SGHTA and CDR2 FQGTGA come from the germline V gene. V lost 0 bases to trimming and J lost 3 bases; unmatched junction nucleotides: 4. The CDR3 loop is CASSLTGSGSYEQYF. The sequenced CDR3 bases are TGTGCCAGCAGCTTAACGGGAAGCGGGAGCTACGAG. Full variable domain (rest looked up from reference TRBV7-3 and TRBJ2-7): GAGVSQTPSNKVTEKGKYVELRCDPISGHTALYWYRQSLGQGPEFLIYFQGTGAADDSGLPNDRFFAVRPEGSVSTLKIQRTERGDSAVYLCASSLTGSGSYEQYFGPGTRLTVT.

CDR3 in amino acids: CASSSGGSAYNEQFF. Partial CDR3 DNA: TGTGCCAGCAGCTCAGGGGGTAGCGCCTACAATGAG. The chain joins TRBV7-8 to TRBJ2-1, with 7 bases fitting TRBD1. The CDR3 end lies 3 residues beyond the end of the read and is filled in from the germline J gene. V lost 4 bases to trimming and J lost 2 bases; unmatched junction nucleotides: 5. The CDR3 spans 15 residues. Germline V gives CDR1 SGHVS, CDR2 FQNEAQ.

In the case of this clone: The CDR3 goes on 3 residues after the read ends, and that part is filled in from the germline J gene. The chain carries TRBV18 and TRBJ1-2; TRBD1 is a possible D gene (5 bases). CDR1 and CDR2 (germline): KGHSH, LQKENI. This CDR3 is 13 amino acids long. V was shortened by 2 bases and J by 3 bases, with 7 bases between the two germline ends. The DNA read from the CDR3 is TGTGCCAGCTCACCAAGCAGGGACTATGGC. It specifies CASSPSRDYG. The full CDR3 protein reads CASSPSRDYGYTF.

As regards this clone: One junction end does not reproduce the germline sequence, and a read error may be involved. Other DNA sequences from this sample encode an identical CDR3 as well. The covered CDR3 bases are TGTGCCAGTAGTGCCGGGACAGGGGCCACCCTCATCTCTGGAAACACT. This translates into CASSAGTGATLISGNT. The complete CDR3 protein is CASSAGTGATLISGNTIYF. This chain uses TRBV19 with TRBJ1-3; 10 bases are a match to TRBD1. The read comes to an end 3 residues before the CDR3 does, leaving the germline J gene to fill in the end. Germline assignment: CDR1 LNHDA and CDR2 SQIVND (reference sequence). The CDR3 runs 19 residues.

A remark on this clone: Coverage ceases 3 residues before the CDR3 finishes, and the germline J gene fills in the end. The J gene is TRBJ2-3, the V gene TRBV6-4, with a possible D match to TRBD1 (5 bases). Trimming took 8 bases from V and 0 from J, leaving 15 bases between them. Germline CDR1 and CDR2: MRHNA and SNTAGT. This CDR3 is 15 amino acids long. CDR3 DNA (partial): TGTGCCAGCCCGGAGAAGGGGCGCAGCACAGATACG. It encodes CASPEKGRSTDT. The CDR3 in full is CASPEKGRSTDTQYF.

On this clone itself: The CDR3 extends 3 residues past the end of the read, so its final part is completed from the germline J gene. This sequence joins TRBV7-9 and TRBJ1-2; D remains unclear. Germline CDR1 is SEHNR and CDR2 is FQNEAQ (reference sequence). The CDR3 consists of 14 residues. Incomplete CDR3 DNA: TGTGCCAGCAGCCGTAGCGGGAGCTCCTACGAC. Translating gives CASSRSGSSYD. The entire CDR3 sequence reads CASSRSGSSYDYTF.

As for this clone: The sequenced fragment ends 3 residues before the CDR3 boundary, so the rest is inferred from the germline J gene. The J gene is TRBJ2-5, the V gene TRBV18, with 10 nucleotides matching TRBD1. The germline gives CDR1 KGHSH, CDR2 LQKENI. CDR3 length equals 13 residues. The V segment lost 3 bases and the J segment 5 bases; nucleotides outside the gene matches: 0. The CDR3 bases that were read are TGTGCCAGCTCACCGGGACAGGGGGAGACC. It is translated as CASSPGQGET. The CDR3 reads in full as CASSPGQGETQYF. The full variable domain, in which reference TRBV18 and TRBJ2-5 provide the parts outside the CDR3, is NAGVMQNPRHLVRRRGQEARLRCSPMKGHSHVYWYRQLPEEGLKFMVYLQKENIIDESGMPKERFSAEFPKEGPSILRIQQVVRGDSAAYFCASSPGQGETQYFGPGTRLLVL.

A remark on this clone: The read ends 3 residues early relative to the CDR3; the germline J gene fills the gap. This rearrangement joins TRBV2 to TRBJ1-6, with a possible D match to TRBD1 (6 bases). V dropped 6 bases and J dropped 9 bases, with 21 bases sitting between them. This CDR3 region has 16 residues. CDR1 SNHLY and CDR2 FYNNEI come from the germline V gene. Incomplete CDR3 DNA: TGTGCCAGCAGCTCCGGGGATACAGGGTTTGGTTCACCC. As protein: CASSSGDTGFGSP. The complete CDR3 sequence is CASSSGDTGFGSPLHF.

In the case of this clone: One end of the junction does not line up with germline, which may come from a read error. The sample holds other DNA sequences that translate to the same CDR3. The sequenced CDR3 bases are TGTGCCAGCAGCACACAGGTTTCGGGAAACACA. This gives the protein CASSTQVSGNT. The CDR3 as a whole reads CASSTQVSGNTIYF. The chain carries TRBV7-9 and TRBJ1-3, with D possibly being TRBD1 (5 bases). The read comes to an end 3 residues before the CDR3 does, leaving the germline J gene to fill in the end. The CDR3 sequence is 14 residues long. Germline CDR1 SEHNR, CDR2 FQNEAQ (reference sequence).

Details on this clone: The observed sequence ends 3 residues before the CDR3 terminus, with the missing tail filled in from the germline J gene. This chain connects TRBV18 to TRBJ1-1; D remains unclear. This CDR3 is 15 amino acids long. The germline V gene has CDR1 KGHSH and CDR2 LQKENI. The CDR3: CASSPRNERLSRAFF. CDR3 DNA, as far as it was read: TGTGCCAGCTCACCCCGTAACGAGAGGCTTTCGAGA.